The 4 T cell receptor beta chains below all came from one sample that was sequenced in a study of blood T cells in healthy people across ages. Using a J-beta primer mix together with a sample-barcoded 5' primer, a second PCR was run for about 7 to 12 cycles. MiXCR, applied by TCRdb to the 5' RACE reads, yields one record per CDR3 protein. There are over 1,500,000 distinct CDR3 sequences in the sample; around 40% occur only once, and about 21% lies in the top ten. The material sequenced was blood. The receptors shown here come from a human donor in good health.

The table lists this clonotype with a few counts. The chain has TRBV4-2 and TRBJ1-5; 10 nucleotides match TRBD1. The CDR3 has 20 residues. Germline V gene sequence: CDR1 LGHNA, CDR2 YNFKEQ. After removal of 2 bases from V and 1 base from J, the junction contained 14 bases not matched to a gene. The CDR3, as DNA: TGTGCCAGCAGCCAACTAGGGACAGGGGAAACGTATGTAAGCAATCAGCCCCAGCATTTT. Translation gives CASSQLGTGETYVSNQPQHF.

This clonotype has a handful of counts. V usage is TRBV5-1 and J usage is TRBJ1-2; 8 bases match TRBD1. This CDR3 comprises 16 residues. Germline CDR1 is SGHRS and CDR2 is YFSETQ. V shed 0 bases, J shed 4 bases, and the junction held 8 bases outside the gene matches. The DNA of the CDR3 is TGCGCCAGCAGCTTGGCCGAGGACAGGGTATCCTATGGCTACACCTTC. As protein: CASSLAEDRVSYGYTF.

The V and J genes are TRBV20-1 and TRBJ2-1, with 10 nucleotides matching TRBD1. This CDR3 has 14 amino acids. With 0 bases clipped from V and 9 bases from J, the junction kept 5 bases outside the gene matches. Germline V gene sequence: CDR1 DFQATT, CDR2 SNEGSKA (reference sequence). CDR3 sequence reads: CSARDDRGQGEQFF. The DNA of the CDR3 is TGCAGTGCTAGAGACGACAGGGGGCAGGGTGAGCAGTTCTTC.

This clonotype was recorded a few times. The genes are TRBV7-3 and TRBJ1-2; D is uncertain. Germline V CDR1 and CDR2: SGHTA, FQGTGA. This CDR3 region has 12 residues. Trimming shortened V by 4 bases and J by 11 bases, and 14 bases separated the two germline ends. DNA for the CDR3: TGTGCCAGCAGCTCACTCACCAGGCGGTACACCTTC. It encodes CASSSLTRRYTF.